This T cell receptor (beta chain) was recorded in a study of OX40 agonist ivuxolimab in advanced cancers. Background on the study: Ivuxolimab is a fully human IgG2 antibody that activates OX40 (CD134). From roughly 20 to 85 years was the age range, with a mean of approximately 63 years, and approximately 84% were male. The study enrolled dose-escalation patients with hepatocellular carcinoma, melanoma, renal cell or head and neck cancer.

Trimming removed 1 base from V and 3 bases from J, with 12 bases in between. The CDR3 has 15 amino acids. Germline values: CDR1 MNHNS, CDR2 SASEGT. TCRdb keeps only in-frame clones here, not all; method: immunoSEQ multiplex PCR. Of roughly 38,000 clones listed, just under 75% are singletons. Systemic immunosuppression or a history of autoimmune disease excluded patients. The sequence came from an adult with an advanced solid tumor such as melanoma, head and neck, liver or kidney cancer. This specimen was CD4+ or CD8+ T cells sorted from blood, taken in a trial of the OX40 agonist ivuxolimab. The chain has TRBV6-1 and TRBJ1-1; D might be TRBD1 (6 bases). The CDR3 DNA sequence: TGTGCCAGCAGTGAAGTCGGGGGCGGGCACACTGAAGCTTTCTTT. Its protein is CASSEVGGGHTEAFF.